A selection of T cell receptor beta chains follows, all from one sample in a study of T-cell memory formation after mild COVID-19. From the 5' RACE reads, TCRdb called clonotypes with MiXCR, one entry per CDR3 protein. The profile shows 300,000 to 400,000 distinct CDR3 sequences, under 25% of them singletons. The sequencing sample was made of PBMCs or a T cell subset sorted from them (not recorded which). These receptor sequences come from an adult woman who had mild COVID-19 (a few samples of this study predate the infection). Cell type and time point are not known. CDR3s leave out the opening cysteine and the closing phenylalanine or tryptophan.

v_call,j_call,cdr3_aa
TRBV24-1,TRBJ2-1,ATSDRSGSGLVGQF
TRBV15,TRBJ1-2,ATSRDQSTDFNYGYT
TRBV7-9,TRBJ1-1,ASSPSGTMNTEAF
TRBV7-9,TRBJ2-7,ASSLAGDYEQY
TRBV6-5,TRBJ2-7,ASSYTLPGRWEQY
TRBV4-1,TRBJ2-7,ASRPSVGIYEQY
TRBV5-6,TRBJ2-2,ASTRGRTGELF
TRBV4-1,TRBJ1-4,ASSLPHGWNRSNEKLF
TRBV15,TRBJ1-1,ATSRIRDTRHTEAF
TRBV5-1,TRBJ2-2,ASSVGLAGAGELF
TRBV4-3,TRBJ2-1,ASSQLGGPLNEQF
TRBV18,TRBJ2-1,ASSPPGGHPGEQF
TRBV20-1,TRBJ2-1,SARTGGASYNEQF
TRBV24-1,TRBJ2-1,ATSAPDSSSYNEQF
TRBV10-3,TRBJ2-1,AISESLVIAGDNEQF
TRBV27,TRBJ1-1,ASSLGSGALNTEAF
TRBV15,TRBJ1-6,ATSPDRYNSPLH
TRBV6-6,TRBJ2-7,ASTRLAGASEQY
TRBV12-3/TRBV12-4,TRBJ1-2,ASSFRRGDYGYT
TRBV7-9,TRBJ1-1,ASSLTATEAF
TRBV7-9,TRBJ2-5,ASVQAGRQETQY
TRBV7-9,TRBJ1-2,ASSSITWGVIGGYT
TRBV4-1,TRBJ2-1,ASSAPSGSYNEQF
TRBV20-1,TRBJ1-1,SARDQRNTEAF
TRBV10-3,TRBJ2-1,AISGGGYNEQF
TRBV20-1,TRBJ1-4,SARGSGLNEKLF
TRBV4-1,TRBJ2-3,ASSQTIPSWGDTQY
TRBV10-2,TRBJ2-5,ASSVGGWGETQY
TRBV5-6,TRBJ1-1,ASSPPADRNLPAAF
TRBV7-2,TRBJ2-7,ASSISGISAHEQY
TRBV5-1,TRBJ2-7,AIQGGHEQY
TRBV12-3/TRBV12-4,TRBJ2-5,ASTTELAETQY
TRBV4-1,TRBJ1-1,ASSSITGTGGIAF
TRBV10-3,TRBJ2-7,AISPVGGSYEQY
TRBV18,TRBJ1-1,ASSPETRGTEAF
TRBV18,TRBJ2-1,ASSPRRVENNEQF
TRBV18,TRBJ1-1,ASSPRTLAGTEAF
TRBV5-1,TRBJ2-3,ASSLGLAGLPDTQY
TRBV6-2/TRBV6-3,TRBJ1-1,ASSWGSAGEAF